Below are 31 T cell receptor beta chains sequenced from a single sample in a study of control samples from healthy donors and cancer patients. The method was immunoSEQ multiplex PCR; TCRdb's version includes in-frame clones alone and lacks a portion of them. Counted here are 150,000 to 200,000 clones, 88% occurring once; the ten biggest clones make up approximately 4.9%. Sequenced material: blood. The receptors come from a woman between 25 and 40 years old in good health.

This clone was counted only a few times. The rearrangement links TRBV6-5 to TRBJ1-2, with TRBD1 identical over 7 bases. The CDR3 contains 13 residues. Germline lookup yields CDR1 MNHEY and CDR2 SVGAGI. After removal of 4 bases from V and 6 bases from J, the junction contained 5 bases not matched to a gene. CDR3 sequence reads: CASSLQGVDGYTF. The DNA for the CDR3 is TGTGCCAGCAGTTTGCAGGGGGTAGATGGCTACACCTTC.

The chain recombines TRBV10-3 with TRBJ2-5; 10 bases line up with TRBD2. Trimming cost V 0 bases and J 4 bases; bases outside gene matches: 5. There are 16 residues in the CDR3. The germline V gene has CDR1 ENHRY and CDR2 SYGVKD. The CDR3 region is CAISESASGSSETQYF. CDR3 coding DNA: TGTGCCATCAGTGAGTCGGCTAGCGGGAGCTCAGAGACCCAGTACTTC.

The V and J genes are TRBV29-1 and TRBJ2-1; D possibly uses TRBD1 or TRBD2 (5 bases each). Germline lookup yields CDR1 SQVTM and CDR2 ANQGSEA. Trimming took off 7 bases at V and 3 bases at J, with 10 bases between the two ends. The CDR3 contains 12 residues. The CDR3 is CSGYGGYNEQFF. The CDR3 DNA follows: TGCAGCGGTTATGGGGGCTACAATGAGCAGTTCTTC.

The chain is built from TRBV4-1 and TRBJ1-6; possibly TRBD1 for D (6 bases). The V gene lost 0 bases and the J gene lost 10 bases, with 7 bases spanning the gap. Germline V gives CDR1 MGHRA, CDR2 YSYEKL. The length of the CDR3 is 13 residues. This CDR3 is CASSQEGQSPLHF. The CDR3 bases are TGCGCCAGCAGCCAAGAAGGACAGTCACCCCTCCACTTT.

V gene TRBV6-6 combines with J gene TRBJ2-1; D not resolved. CDR1 and CDR2 from the germline V gene are MNHNY and SVGAGI (reference sequence). CDR3 length equals 11 residues. V lost 2 bases, J lost 8 bases, and 4 bases lay in between. In DNA form, the CDR3 reads TGTGCCAGCAGTTACGGGTATGAGCAGTTCTTC. Protein product: CASSYGYEQFF.

This sequence joins TRBV24-1 and TRBJ1-2; TRBD1 might be the D (6 bases). CDR3 size: 12 residues. Trimming pared 1 base from V and 9 bases from J, leaving 8 bases between. Germline CDR1 KGHDR, CDR2 SFDVKD. CDR3 residues: CATSDFQGRYTF. DNA for the CDR3: TGTGCCACCAGTGATTTCCAGGGGCGCTACACCTTC.

The rearrangement uses TRBV9 and TRBJ2-2, with D hard to call. CDR1 is SGDLS, CDR2 YYNGEE, per germline. Trimming cost V 3 bases and J 6 bases, with 3 bases left between them. This CDR3 is built from 11 residues. The CDR3 sequence: CASSGSGELFF. The CDR3 DNA is TGTGCCAGCAGCGGGTCCGGGGAGCTGTTTTTT.

This sequence joins TRBV6-5 and TRBJ2-7, with D uncertain. CDR1 and CDR2 from the germline V gene are MNHEY and SVGAGI. The CDR3 has 14 residues. Trimming took off 5 bases at V and 1 base at J, with 12 bases between the two ends. The CDR3: CASSTTTASYEQYF. CDR3 bases: TGTGCCAGCAGTACTACTACAGCGTCCTACGAGCAGTACTTC.

This rearrangement joins TRBV24-1 to TRBJ1-2; D unresolved. The V gene lost 3 bases and the J gene lost 3 bases, with 7 bases spanning the gap. CDR1 and CDR2 from the germline V gene are KGHDR and SFDVKD. The CDR3 runs 13 residues. The CDR3 reads CATSDPPDYGYTF. The CDR3 nucleotides are TGTGCCACCAGTGATCCACCCGACTATGGCTACACCTTC.

The V gene is TRBV10-1, the J gene TRBJ2-2; TRBD1 matches at 7 bases. J was trimmed by 5 bases and V by 6 bases; bases with no gene match: 6. The CDR3 has 14 amino acids. Germline V CDR1 and CDR2: WNHNN, SYGVQD (reference sequence). CDR3 loop: CASRDRVGTGELFF. The CDR3 DNA reads as TGCGCCAGCAGAGACAGGGTGGGAACCGGGGAGCTGTTTTTT.

This rearrangement joins TRBV7-9 to TRBJ2-7; D is unresolved. Trimming cost V 5 bases and J 3 bases, with 8 bases left between them. The CDR3 runs to 12 residues. Germline assignment: CDR1 SEHNR and CDR2 FQNEAQ (reference sequence). CDR3 sequence: CASSRTNYEQYV. DNA for the CDR3: TGTGCCAGCAGCCGTACGAACTACGAGCAGTACGTC.

The rearrangement uses TRBV5-6 and TRBJ1-1; weak D call: TRBD1 (6 bases). Trimming took off 4 bases at V and 3 bases at J, with 7 bases between the two ends. CDR3 size: 12 residues. Germline assignment: CDR1 SGHDT and CDR2 YYEEEE. The CDR3 sequence is CASSPGDTEAFF. CDR3 sequence (DNA): TGTGCCAGCAGCCCAGGGGACACTGAAGCTTTCTTT.

The V call is TRBV2, the J call TRBJ2-3, with 11 bases fitting TRBD2. Germline CDR1 and CDR2: SNHLY and FYNNEI. Trimming took 0 bases from V and 13 from J; bases not matched to a gene: 18. The CDR3 is 18 residues long. Here the CDR3 reads CASSEAAGTSGILSLKYF. CDR3 bases: TGTGCCAGCAGTGAAGCGGCAGGGACTAGCGGCATCCTATCCCTTAAGTATTTT.

V usage is TRBV18 and J usage is TRBJ1-1; D may be TRBD1 (5 bases). Trimming shortened V by 3 bases and J by 7 bases, and 12 bases separated the two germline ends. Germline V gene data show CDR1 as KGHSH and CDR2 as LQKENI. This CDR3 has 13 residues. The CDR3 is CASSPMGTDEAFF. The CDR3 region has the DNA TGTGCCAGCTCACCCATGGGGACGGATGAAGCTTTCTTT.

J is TRBJ2-7 and V is TRBV28; D ambiguous. The germline gives CDR1 MDHEN, CDR2 SYDVKM. Trimming removed 7 bases from V and 3 bases from J, with 7 bases in between. The CDR3 contains 11 residues. CDR3 coding DNA: TGTGCCAGCACCCTAGACTACGAGCAGTACTTC. This translates into CASTLDYEQYF.

V and J are TRBV28 and TRBJ1-1; D unclear. Germline assignment: CDR1 MDHEN and CDR2 SYDVKM. This CDR3 spans 14 amino acids. Trimming removed 5 bases from V and 0 bases from J, with 10 bases in between. The CDR3 is CASSPGPLNTEAFF. In nucleotides, the CDR3 is TGTGCCAGCAGTCCTGGACCACTGAACACTGAAGCTTTCTTT.

The genes are TRBV5-4 and TRBJ2-5, with D unclear. V was trimmed by 0 bases and J by 1 base, leaving 7 bases between them. Germline CDR1 SGHNT, CDR2 YYREEE (reference sequence). There are 14 residues in the CDR3. CDR3 residues: CASSLEWAQETQYF. The DNA of the CDR3 is TGTGCCAGCAGCTTGGAATGGGCCCAAGAGACCCAGTACTTC.

The chain combines TRBV5-1 with TRBJ1-3; 9 bases match TRBD1. The CDR3 covers 18 residues. Unmatched junction bases numbered 7, after V lost 0 bases and J lost 0 bases. Germline V gene lookup returns CDR1 SGHRS and CDR2 YFSETQ. The chain's CDR3 is CASSLGPGTGSSGNTIYF. The CDR3 bases are TGCGCCAGCAGCTTGGGCCCCGGGACAGGGAGCTCTGGAAACACCATATATTTT.

This clone turned up a few times. The chain couples TRBV29-1 to TRBJ2-3, with D maybe TRBD1 (5 bases). V lost 5 bases to trimming and J lost 2 bases, with 17 bases between them. The germline gives CDR1 SQVTM, CDR2 ANQGSEA. The CDR3 spans 15 residues. Written as DNA, the CDR3 is TGCAGCGTTTGGGGCTCCCAATTTAACACAGATACGCAGTATTTT. Amino acid sequence: CSVWGSQFNTDTQYF.

This CDR3 is CASSEERGAWETQYF. CDR3 nucleotide sequence: TGTGCCAGCAGTGAGGAGCGGGGGGCGTGGGAGACCCAGTACTTC. The V and J genes are TRBV6-1 and TRBJ2-5; TRBD2 aligns across 9 bases. CDR3 length equals 15 residues. V was pared by 3 bases and J by 5 bases, with 7 bases of the junction left unmatched. Germline CDR1 reads MNHNS; CDR2 reads SASEGT.

The genes are TRBV10-2 and TRBJ1-2; TRBD1 aligns across 9 bases. Germline trimming cut 2 bases from V and 7 bases from J; bases unmatched to any gene: 8. In germline, CDR1 is WSHSY, CDR2 SAAADI. The CDR3 sequence is 15 residues long. The CDR3 region is CASSELYRGQGGYTF. The CDR3 coding sequence is TGCGCCAGCAGTGAGCTTTACAGGGGGCAAGGTGGCTACACCTTC.

This sequence joins TRBV4-2 and TRBJ1-5; D remains ambiguous. CDR3 length: 13 amino acids. V was cut by 3 bases and J by 4 bases, with 7 bases left in between. CDR1 and CDR2 from the germline V gene are LGHNA and YNFKEQ. CDR3 nucleotide sequence: TGTGCCAGCAGCCACGGTTCTAATCAGCCCCAGCATTTT. Translated: CASSHGSNQPQHF.

The rearrangement joins TRBV12-5 to TRBJ1-1, with D tentatively TRBD1 (6 bases). The V gene's germline CDR1 is LGHNT and CDR2 FRNRAP. The CDR3 runs 13 residues. V lost 7 bases and J 2 bases, leaving 11 bases between the germline ends. The CDR3 DNA sequence: TGTGCTAGTGCTAAGACAGGTAACACTGAAGCTTTCTTT. Amino acid sequence: CASAKTGNTEAFF.

The V gene is TRBV11-2, the J gene TRBJ1-5; no clear D. V was cut by 5 bases and J by 0 bases, with 11 bases left in between. CDR3 size: 15 residues. CDR1 is SGHAT and CDR2 is FQNNGV in the germline V gene. The chain's CDR3 is CASSPSRYSNQPQHF. As DNA, the CDR3 is TGTGCCAGCAGCCCTAGTCGCTATAGCAATCAGCCCCAGCATTTT.

The rearrangement joins TRBV6-1 to TRBJ1-5, with D hard to call. Trimming pared 2 bases from V and 5 bases from J, leaving 19 bases between. The CDR3 consists of 17 residues. Germline CDR1 and CDR2: MNHNS and SASEGT. This CDR3 reads CASSELVRRLRDQPQHF. The CDR3 region has the DNA TGTGCCAGCAGTGAATTAGTTAGGAGACTGAGGGATCAGCCCCAGCATTTT.

This clone occurred a few times. The CDR3 reads CASSLSTGELFF. Written as DNA, the CDR3 is TGTGCCAGCAGTCTCAGTACCGGGGAGCTGTTTTTT. The chain employs TRBV6-5 and TRBJ2-2, with D unresolved. Germline loops: CDR1 MNHEY, CDR2 SVGAGI. V dropped 5 bases and J dropped 5 bases, with 6 bases sitting between them. This CDR3 has 12 amino acids.

CDR3 nucleotide sequence: TGTGCCGGACCCCAAGGGTCCGGCTCTGGGGCCAACGTCCTGACTTTC. It encodes CAGPQGSGSGANVLTF. This chain connects TRBV30 to TRBJ2-6; no reliable D call. Germline-derived CDR1 and CDR2 are GTSNPN and SVGIG (reference sequence). Trimming removed 8 bases at V and 0 bases at J, with 17 bases between. The CDR3 contains 16 residues.

The rearrangement joins TRBV28 to TRBJ2-7, with D possibly matching TRBD1 (6 bases). The CDR3 is made up of 12 amino acids. Germline lookup yields CDR1 MDHEN and CDR2 SYDVKM. Trimming pared 7 bases from V and 3 bases from J, leaving 10 bases between. This chain's CDR3 is CASNQGSYEQYF. DNA for the CDR3: TGTGCCAGCAATCAGGGGAGCTACGAGCAGTACTTC.

The chain carries TRBV5-6 and TRBJ2-7; 12 nucleotides align to TRBD1. Germline V lookup: CDR1 SGHDT, CDR2 YYEEEE. J gave up 5 bases and V 4 bases, and 10 bases lay outside the gene matches. CDR3 length equals 16 residues. This chain's CDR3 is CASSKLTGTGGDEQYF. In nucleotides, the CDR3 is TGTGCCAGCAGCAAACTCACCGGGACAGGGGGCGACGAGCAGTACTTC.

The V call is TRBV3-1 (or the pseudogene TRBV3-2), the J call TRBJ1-1; D gene uncertain. Per the germline V gene, CDR1 is LGHDT and CDR2 is YNNKEL (reference sequence). V shed 3 bases and J shed 9 bases, with 11 bases lying between them. CDR3 length equals 12 residues. The CDR3 loop reads CASSHPQSQAFF. CDR3 DNA: TGTGCCAGCAGCCATCCCCAGAGTCAAGCTTTCTTT.

Only one count was recorded for this clone. The chain couples TRBV5-6 to TRBJ2-5; 8 bases line up with TRBD2. The CDR3 spans 15 residues. Germline loops: CDR1 SGHDT, CDR2 YYEEEE. The junction had 7 bases not matched to a gene; V was cut back by 2 bases and J by 4 bases. DNA for the CDR3: TGTGCCAGCAGCTTCTCTCCGGGACTAGGAGAGACCCAGTACTTC. Translated, it gives CASSFSPGLGETQYF.